This T cell receptor (beta chain) stems from a study of cytomegalovirus exposure and HLA in healthy donors. Study results and caveats: Follow-up analysis later connected one missense variant in DCLRE1C with trimming of TCR beta V- and J-genes. The listing of roughly 160 TCR beta chains classed them as cytomegalovirus-associated.

Losses at the gene ends were 11 bases for V and 1 base for J; bases not matched to a gene: 6. The CDR3 covers 14 residues. Germline V gene lookup returns CDR1 SNHLY and CDR2 FYNNEI. PCR employed 60 Vbeta and 13 Jbeta primers. Sequencing was performed with immunoSEQ multiplex PCR; in TCRdb, only in-frame clones are kept and a portion is missing. Of 97,000 or so clones listed, around 80% were seen once; the top ten hold 1.4%. Comment on this clone: The antigen is unknown.

This rearrangement joins TRBV2 to TRBJ2-2; 8 bases agree with TRBD1. Material: PBMCs. This TCR was recovered from a middle-aged man in good health and CMV-seronegative. CDR3 in amino acids: CASQQGENTGELFF. The CDR3 bases are TGTGCCTCTCAACAGGGGGAGAACACCGGGGAGCTGTTTTTT.